This T cell receptor (beta chain) was captured in a study of patients and donors after allogeneic stem cell transplantation (dated by TCRdb to 2020 to 2021). V is cut by 3 bases and J by 5 bases, and the space between the germline ends is 16 bases. Including the terminal cysteine and phenylalanine, the CDR3 comprises 16 residues. The read is trimmed to its CDR3 DNA, 48 bases read in frame from base 1. Library preparation used RT-PCR. Sequencer: NextSeq 550. TCRdb handled the public reads itself, with Q25 trimming in fastp and clone calling in MiXCR, and kept productive beta chains. Identical CDR3 protein sequences are pooled into one entry, listed with their most common genes and DNA. For this sample the table gives some 160,000 distinct CDR3 sequences, of which approximately 22% were detected only once. The top ten constitute around 26% of the sample. To note about this clonotype: Its antigen specificity is not known. The sample holds no much larger clone one base away, and base qualities are not on file.

This receptor was identified in a human donor who was either an allogeneic HSCT recipient or a stem cell or donor lymphocyte infusion donor (not recorded which). It is not recorded whose cells these are; they may come from a transplant donor. Source material: blood, either unsorted or a sorted T cell fraction (not recorded which). Here the chain combines TRBV12-3 or TRBV12-4 and TRBJ2-2, with TRBD2 as a weak D call on 6 bases. The DNA reads as follows: TGTGCCAGCAGTTTTCTTGGGCGGGGAAAAACCGGGGAGCTGTTTTTT. Its protein is CASSFLGRGKTGELFF.